The 20 T cell receptor beta chains in this list originate from one sample, sequenced in a study of cytomegalovirus exposure and HLA in healthy donors. PCR used 60 Vbeta primers and 13 Jbeta primers. Method: immunoSEQ multiplex PCR; TCRdb's copy keeps in-frame clones and lacks some. The sample yields around 140,000 clones, roughly three quarters seen once. Material: PBMCs. The receptor set was obtained from a woman between 35 and 50 years old in good health and CMV-seronegative.

CDR3: CASTRGPATNEKLFF. Here the CDR3 DNA reads TGTGCCAGTACCAGGGGGCCGGCAACTAATGAAAAACTGTTTTTT. This chain connects TRBV19 to TRBJ1-4, with TRBD1 matching 8 bases. CDR3 length equals 15 residues. Per germline, CDR1 LNHDA and CDR2 SQIVND (reference sequence). V was pared by 7 bases and J by 0 bases, with 4 bases of the junction left unmatched. The whole variable domain, filled in from reference TRBV19 and TRBJ1-4, reads DGGITQSPKYLFRKEGQNVTLSCEQNLNHDAMYWYRQDPGQGLRLIYYSQIVNDFQKGDIAEGYSVSREKKESFPLTVTSAQKNPTAFYLCASTRGPATNEKLFFGSGTQLSVL.

The chain employs TRBV6-5 and TRBJ1-2; weak D call: TRBD1 (5 bases). V shed 3 bases and J shed 4 bases, with 15 bases lying between them. CDR1 MNHEY and CDR2 SVGAGI come from the germline V gene. The CDR3 is 15 residues long. This chain's CDR3 is CASSYSEVDSYGYTF. The DNA of the CDR3 is TGTGCCAGCAGTTATTCCGAAGTTGACAGCTATGGCTACACCTTC.

About this clone itself: A junction end diverges from the germline sequence, so it may reflect a read error. The CDR3 spells CSSSQPPYRDSNQPQHF. CDR3 nucleotides: TGTTCCAGCAGCCAACCTCCTTACAGGGATAGCAATCAGCCCCAGCATTTT. The chain joins TRBV7-9 to TRBJ1-5, with a tentative D call TRBD1 (6 bases). Germline CDR1 and CDR2: SEHNR and FQNEAQ (reference sequence). CDR3 length: 17 amino acids.

The chain employs TRBV9 and TRBJ2-5; the match to TRBD1 covers 7 bases. From germline, CDR1 is SGDLS and CDR2 YYNGEE. CDR3 size: 15 residues. The trim removed 0 bases at V and 3 bases at J, leaving 5 bases unmatched. CDR3 nucleotide sequence: TGTGCCAGCAGCGTAGCCGTCACAGGGGAAGAGACCCAGTACTTC. Its translation is CASSVAVTGEETQYF.

The chain has TRBV6-1 and TRBJ2-7, with a possible D match to TRBD1 (5 bases). Germline CDR1 MNHNS, CDR2 SASEGT. The CDR3 consists of 12 residues. V lost 6 bases, J lost 10 bases, and 16 bases lay in between. The CDR3 DNA reads TGTGCCAGCAGGAAGGGGCCCAACCCCCAGTACTTC. Its protein product is CASRKGPNPQYF.

This chain joins TRBV25-1 and TRBJ2-2; D may be TRBD2 (7 bases). Germline V gene sequence: CDR1 MGHDK, CDR2 SYGVNS. The V end lost 4 bases, the J end lost 4 bases, and 16 bases lay between the germline ends. This CDR3 contains 16 residues. CDR3 sequence: CASSGGGAPRTGELFF. The CDR3 DNA sequence: TGTGCCAGCAGTGGAGGGGGGGCCCCTCGCACCGGGGAGCTGTTTTTT.

The chain is built from TRBV7-9 and TRBJ1-2; tentative D call: TRBD1 (5 bases). The CDR3 runs to 13 residues. The V gene's germline CDR1 is SEHNR and CDR2 FQNEAQ (reference sequence). With 3 bases removed from V and 8 bases from J, the gap between germline ends came to 13 bases. The DNA of the CDR3 is TGTGCCAGCAGCTTCGAGACTCACAGGGGCTACACCTTC. Protein sequence: CASSFETHRGYTF.

J is TRBJ1-2 and V is TRBV5-6; 7 nucleotides match TRBD1. Germline loops: CDR1 SGHDT, CDR2 YYEEEE. CDR3 length: 14 residues. Unmatched junction bases numbered 9, after V lost 2 bases and J lost 8 bases. The DNA for the CDR3 is TGTGCCAGCAGCTTCATAGGGACAGACCGAGGCTACACCTTC. This codes for CASSFIGTDRGYTF.

The chain combines TRBV10-3 with TRBJ1-3; D gene unclear. CDR1 ENHRY and CDR2 SYGVKD come from the germline V gene. The CDR3 is made up of 14 amino acids. V was pared by 4 bases and J by 0 bases, with 7 bases between. CDR3 sequence: CAISGGSSGNTIYF. CDR3 DNA sequence: TGTGCCATCAGTGGAGGGAGCTCTGGAAACACCATATATTTT.

The V gene is TRBV7-6, the J gene TRBJ2-5; TRBD2 matches 13 bases. Germline trimming cut 3 bases from V and 9 bases from J; bases unmatched to any gene: 4. This CDR3 contains 14 residues. Germline values: CDR1 SGHVS, CDR2 FNYEAQ. The CDR3 bases are TGTGCCAGCAGCTTGTCCGGGACTAGCGGGGCCCAGTACTTC. Amino acid sequence: CASSLSGTSGAQYF.

This clone was seen a few times. V is TRBV10-2 and J is TRBJ2-7; unclear D gene. The V gene's germline CDR1 is WSHSY and CDR2 SAAADI. The CDR3 is made up of 11 amino acids. V lost 3 bases to trimming and J lost 6 bases, with 6 bases between them. CDR3 region: CASSDRFEQYF. The DNA of the CDR3 is TGCGCCAGCAGTGACCGGTTCGAGCAGTACTTC.

This chain links TRBV4-2 with TRBJ2-3; D is unresolved. Trimming removed 1 base from V and 3 bases from J, with 14 bases in between. This CDR3 is 16 amino acids long. Germline CDR1 LGHNA, CDR2 YNFKEQ. CDR3 residues: CASSQVLPLRTDTQYF. DNA of the CDR3: TGTGCCAGCAGCCAAGTTTTACCCCTGAGGACAGATACGCAGTATTTT.

The rearrangement links TRBV5-1 to TRBJ2-2, with D maybe TRBD2 (7 bases). The CDR3 contains 14 residues. The V end was cut by 5 bases, the J end by 5 bases, with 13 bases between. Germline values: CDR1 SGHRS, CDR2 YFSETQ. The CDR3 sequence is CASRQQGGTGELFF. DNA of the CDR3: TGCGCCAGCAGGCAACAGGGAGGGACCGGGGAGCTGTTTTTT. The entire variable domain, with the rest obtained from reference TRBV5-1 and TRBJ2-2, is as follows: KAGVTQTPRYLIKTRGQQVTLSCSPISGHRSVSWYQQTPGQGLQFLFEYFSETQRNKGNFPGRFSGRQFSNSRSEMNVSTLELGDSALYLCASRQQGGTGELFFGEGSRLTVL.

The chain uses TRBV6-4 and TRBJ2-7, with 8 nucleotides matching TRBD2. The ends lost 8 bases at V and 2 bases at J; junction bases unmatched: 11. The CDR3 sequence is 15 residues long. Germline CDR1 MRHNA, CDR2 SNTAGT. The CDR3: CASRGGLRQTYEQYF. The CDR3 DNA is TGTGCCAGCCGGGGGGGCCTTCGGCAGACCTACGAGCAGTACTTC.

This clone has only a few counts. This chain connects TRBV29-1 to TRBJ2-3; TRBD2 matches 8 bases. Unmatched junction bases numbered 21, after V lost 2 bases and J lost 2 bases. The CDR3 contains 20 residues. Germline V CDR1 and CDR2: SQVTM, ANQGSEA. In DNA, the CDR3 is TGCAGCGTTGAACTCCAATCGGCGAGCGGGGGCTTTTACTCCACAGATACGCAGTATTTT. This codes for CSVELQSASGGFYSTDTQYF.

The J gene is TRBJ2-5, the V gene TRBV5-4; 9 bases are shared with TRBD2. CDR1 is SGHNT, CDR2 YYREEE, per germline (reference sequence). J was trimmed by 3 bases and V by 0 bases; bases with no gene match: 6. The CDR3 has 16 amino acids. This chain's CDR3 is CASSLANRLAEETQYF. In DNA, the CDR3 is TGTGCCAGCAGCTTGGCCAATCGACTAGCGGAAGAGACCCAGTACTTC.

V is TRBV30 and J is TRBJ1-1; TRBD1 aligns across 9 bases. The CDR3 covers 15 residues. CDR1 is GTSNPN and CDR2 is SVGIG in the germline V gene (reference sequence). The V segment lost 5 bases and the J segment 4 bases; nucleotides outside the gene matches: 11. The CDR3 nucleotides are TGTGCCTGGGGGGACAGGGCGAGACCGGGCACTGAAGCTTTCTTT. Its protein is CAWGDRARPGTEAFF.

The chain employs TRBV6-1 and TRBJ1-1; D not resolved. Germline values: CDR1 MNHNS, CDR2 SASEGT. Deletions cut 7 bases from V and 3 bases from J, with 9 bases between. This CDR3 has 12 amino acids. CDR3 in DNA: TGTGCCAGCACCCAGCGGGACACTGAAGCTTTCTTT. Translated, it gives CASTQRDTEAFF.

This rearrangement joins TRBV5-1 to TRBJ2-5; 8 bases fit TRBD1. CDR1 SGHRS and CDR2 YFSETQ come from the germline V gene. V trimming: 0 bases; J trimming: 5 bases; junction bases outside the gene matches: 6. CDR3 size: 15 residues. CDR3 DNA: TGCGCCAGCAGCTTGGTGTTGTCAGGGGGCGAGACCCAGTACTTC. This encodes CASSLVLSGGETQYF.

The chain carries TRBV10-3 and TRBJ1-1, with unresolved D. Germline CDR1 is ENHRY and CDR2 is SYGVKD. The CDR3 runs 14 residues. V was shortened by 4 bases and J by 0 bases, with 9 bases between the two germline ends. In nucleotides, the CDR3 is TGTGCCATCAGTGTTAAGAGTATGAACACTGAAGCTTTCTTT. It encodes CAISVKSMNTEAFF.